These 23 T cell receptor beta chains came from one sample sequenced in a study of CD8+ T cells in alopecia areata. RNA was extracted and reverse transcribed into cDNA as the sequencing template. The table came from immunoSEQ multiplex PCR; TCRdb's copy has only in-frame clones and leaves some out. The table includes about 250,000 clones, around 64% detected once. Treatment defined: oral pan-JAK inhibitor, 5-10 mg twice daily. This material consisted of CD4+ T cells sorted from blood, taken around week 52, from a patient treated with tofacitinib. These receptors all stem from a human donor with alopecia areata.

CDR3 region: CASSLPSGLAGRETQYF. CDR3 DNA: TGTGCCAGCAGCTTACCCTCGGGACTAGCGGGTAGAGAGACCCAGTACTTC. The chain has TRBV7-9 and TRBJ2-5; 12 nucleotides align to TRBD2. This CDR3 region has 17 residues. Trimming took 2 bases from V and 4 from J; bases not matched to a gene: 8. Germline lookup yields CDR1 SEHNR and CDR2 FQNEAQ (reference sequence).

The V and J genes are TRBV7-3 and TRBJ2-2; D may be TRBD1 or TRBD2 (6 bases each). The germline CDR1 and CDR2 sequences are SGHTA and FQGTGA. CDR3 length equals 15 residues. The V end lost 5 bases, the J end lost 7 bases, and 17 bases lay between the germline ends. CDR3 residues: CASSPPGGRDGELFF. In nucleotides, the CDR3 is TGTGCCAGCAGCCCCCCCGGGGGCAGGGACGGGGAGCTGTTTTTT.

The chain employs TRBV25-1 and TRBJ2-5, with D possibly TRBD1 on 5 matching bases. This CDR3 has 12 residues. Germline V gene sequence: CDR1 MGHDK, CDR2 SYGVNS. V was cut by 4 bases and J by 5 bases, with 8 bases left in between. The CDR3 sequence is CASSGGAETQYF. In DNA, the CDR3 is TGTGCCAGCAGTGGTGGGGCGGAGACCCAGTACTTC.

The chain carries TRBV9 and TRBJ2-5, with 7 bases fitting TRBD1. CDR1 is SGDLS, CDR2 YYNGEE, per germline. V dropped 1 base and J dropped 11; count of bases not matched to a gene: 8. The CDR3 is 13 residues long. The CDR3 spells CASSVRQGGEQYF. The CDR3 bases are TGTGCCAGCAGCGTAAGACAGGGTGGGGAGCAGTACTTC.

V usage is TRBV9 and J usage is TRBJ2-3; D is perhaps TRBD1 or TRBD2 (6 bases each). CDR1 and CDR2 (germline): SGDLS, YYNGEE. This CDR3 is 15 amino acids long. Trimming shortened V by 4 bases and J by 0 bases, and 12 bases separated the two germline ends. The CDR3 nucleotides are TGTGCCAGCAGCTGGGGGGCAGAGAGCACAGATACGCAGTATTTT. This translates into CASSWGAESTDTQYF.

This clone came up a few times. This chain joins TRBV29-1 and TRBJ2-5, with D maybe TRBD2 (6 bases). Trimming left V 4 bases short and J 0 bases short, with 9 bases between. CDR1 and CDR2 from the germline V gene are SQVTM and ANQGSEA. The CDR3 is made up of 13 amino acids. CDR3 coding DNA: TGCAGCGTTGTAGGAGGGGACCAAGAGACCCAGTACTTC. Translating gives CSVVGGDQETQYF. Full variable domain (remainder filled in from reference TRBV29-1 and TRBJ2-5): SAVISQKPSRDICQRGTSLTIQCQVDSQVTMMFWYRQQPGQSLTLIATANQGSEATYESGFVIDKFPISRPNLTFSTLTVSNMSPEDSSIYLCSVVGGDQETQYFGPGTRLLVL.

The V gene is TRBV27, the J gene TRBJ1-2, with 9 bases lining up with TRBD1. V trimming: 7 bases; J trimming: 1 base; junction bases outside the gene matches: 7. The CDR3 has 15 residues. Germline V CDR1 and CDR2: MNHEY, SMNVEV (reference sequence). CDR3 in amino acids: CASKTPGQGNYGYTF. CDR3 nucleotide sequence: TGTGCCAGCAAGACCCCGGGACAGGGTAACTATGGCTACACCTTC.

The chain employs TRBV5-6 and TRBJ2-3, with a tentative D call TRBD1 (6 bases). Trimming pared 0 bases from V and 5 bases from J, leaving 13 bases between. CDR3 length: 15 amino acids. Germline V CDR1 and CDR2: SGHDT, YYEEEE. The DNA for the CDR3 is TGTGCCAGCAGCTTGGAACAGGGATACGGAGATACGCAGTATTTT. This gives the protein CASSLEQGYGDTQYF.

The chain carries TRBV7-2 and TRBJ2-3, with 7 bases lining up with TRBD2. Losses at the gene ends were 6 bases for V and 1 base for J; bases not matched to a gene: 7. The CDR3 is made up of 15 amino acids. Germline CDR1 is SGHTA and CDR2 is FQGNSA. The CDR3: CASREAGHGTDTQYF. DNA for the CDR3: TGTGCCAGCAGAGAAGCGGGGCACGGCACAGATACGCAGTATTTT.

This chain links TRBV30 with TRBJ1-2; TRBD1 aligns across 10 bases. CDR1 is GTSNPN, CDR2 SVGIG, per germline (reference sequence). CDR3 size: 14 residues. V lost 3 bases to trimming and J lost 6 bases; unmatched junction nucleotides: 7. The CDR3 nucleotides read TGTGCCTGGAGGGGACGGGACAGGGGTAATGGCTACACCTTC. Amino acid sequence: CAWRGRDRGNGYTF. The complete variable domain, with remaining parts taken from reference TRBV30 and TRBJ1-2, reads SQTIHQWPATLVQPVGSPLSLECTVEGTSNPNLYWYRQAAGRGLQLLFYSVGIGQISSEVPQNLSASRPQDRQFILSSKKLLLSDSGFYLCAWRGRDRGNGYTFGSGTRLTVV.

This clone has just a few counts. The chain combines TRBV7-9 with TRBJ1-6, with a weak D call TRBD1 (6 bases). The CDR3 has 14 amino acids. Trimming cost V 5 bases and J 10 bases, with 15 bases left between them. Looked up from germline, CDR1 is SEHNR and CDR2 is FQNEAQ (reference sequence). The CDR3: CASSLQGIGSPLHF. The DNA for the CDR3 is TGTGCCAGCAGCCTACAGGGAATCGGGTCACCCCTCCACTTT.

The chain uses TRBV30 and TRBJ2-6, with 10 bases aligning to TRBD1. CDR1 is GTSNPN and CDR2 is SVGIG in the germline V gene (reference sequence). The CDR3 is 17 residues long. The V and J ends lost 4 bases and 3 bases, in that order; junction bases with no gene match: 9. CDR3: CAWKTGTGVIGANVLTF. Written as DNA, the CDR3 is TGTGCCTGGAAAACCGGGACAGGGGTAATTGGGGCCAACGTCCTGACTTTC.

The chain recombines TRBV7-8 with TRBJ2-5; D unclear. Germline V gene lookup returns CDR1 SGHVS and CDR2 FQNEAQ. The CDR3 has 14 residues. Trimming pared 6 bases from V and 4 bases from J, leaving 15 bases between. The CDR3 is CASRESGVGETQYF. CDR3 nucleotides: TGTGCCAGCAGGGAGTCTGGAGTAGGAGAGACCCAGTACTTC.

As DNA, the CDR3 is TGCGCCAGCAGCTCCCCCCGATCCGAGCAGTACTTC. This translates into CASSSPRSEQYF. The chain combines TRBV5-1 with TRBJ2-7; D gene unclear. Germline CDR1 SGHRS, CDR2 YFSETQ. The germline V and J ends were trimmed by 3 bases and 6 bases, with 10 bases remaining between them. CDR3 length: 12 amino acids. The full variable domain, its missing parts supplied by reference TRBV5-1 and TRBJ2-7, is KAGVTQTPRYLIKTRGQQVTLSCSPISGHRSVSWYQQTPGQGLQFLFEYFSETQRNKGNFPGRFSGRQFSNSRSEMNVSTLELGDSALYLCASSSPRSEQYFGPGTRLTVT.

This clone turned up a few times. Written as DNA, the CDR3 is TGCGCCAGCAGCTTGGCCAGCTATGGCTACACCTTC. Translating gives CASSLASYGYTF. The rearrangement joins TRBV5-1 to TRBJ1-2, with D unresolved. Germline values: CDR1 SGHRS, CDR2 YFSETQ. The V end was cut by 0 bases, the J end by 4 bases, with 4 bases between. The CDR3 has 12 residues.

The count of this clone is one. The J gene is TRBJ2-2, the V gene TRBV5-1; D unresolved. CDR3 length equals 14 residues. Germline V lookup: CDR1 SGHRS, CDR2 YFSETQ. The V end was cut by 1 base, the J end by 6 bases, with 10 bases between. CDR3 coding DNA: TGCGCCAGCAGCTTGAAAGGGTCCCCCGGGGAGCTGTTTTTT. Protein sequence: CASSLKGSPGELFF.

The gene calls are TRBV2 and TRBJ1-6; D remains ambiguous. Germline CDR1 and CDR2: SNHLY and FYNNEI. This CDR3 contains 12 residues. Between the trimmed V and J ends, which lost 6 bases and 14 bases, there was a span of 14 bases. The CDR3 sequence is CASSGRPPALHF. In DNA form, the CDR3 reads TGTGCCAGCAGCGGACGACCCCCAGCCCTCCACTTT.

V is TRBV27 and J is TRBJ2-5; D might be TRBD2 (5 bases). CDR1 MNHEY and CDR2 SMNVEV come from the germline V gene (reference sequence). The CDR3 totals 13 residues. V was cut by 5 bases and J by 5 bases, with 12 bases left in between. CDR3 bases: TGTGCCAGCAGTGGGAGAGGGTTGGAGACCCAGTACTTC. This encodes CASSGRGLETQYF.

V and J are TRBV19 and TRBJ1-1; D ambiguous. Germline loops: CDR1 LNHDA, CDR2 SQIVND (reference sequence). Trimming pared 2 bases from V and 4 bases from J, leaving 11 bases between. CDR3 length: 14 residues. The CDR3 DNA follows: TGTGCCAGTAGTATAAATTGGGTTGGCACTGAAGCTTTCTTT. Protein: CASSINWVGTEAFF.

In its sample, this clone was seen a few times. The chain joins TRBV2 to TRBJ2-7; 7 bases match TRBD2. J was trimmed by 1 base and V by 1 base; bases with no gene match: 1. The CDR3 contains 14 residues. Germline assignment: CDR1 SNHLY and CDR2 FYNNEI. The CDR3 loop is CASSEGEGSYEQYF. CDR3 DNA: TGTGCCAGCAGTGAAGGGGAGGGTTCCTACGAGCAGTACTTC.

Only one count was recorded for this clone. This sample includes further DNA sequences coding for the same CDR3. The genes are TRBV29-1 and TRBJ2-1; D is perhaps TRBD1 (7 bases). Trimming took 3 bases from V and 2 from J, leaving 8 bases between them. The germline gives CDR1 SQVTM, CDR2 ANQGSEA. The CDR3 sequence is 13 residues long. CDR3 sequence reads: CSVDRGAYNEQFF. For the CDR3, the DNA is TGCAGCGTTGACAGGGGGGCCTACAATGAGCAGTTCTTC.

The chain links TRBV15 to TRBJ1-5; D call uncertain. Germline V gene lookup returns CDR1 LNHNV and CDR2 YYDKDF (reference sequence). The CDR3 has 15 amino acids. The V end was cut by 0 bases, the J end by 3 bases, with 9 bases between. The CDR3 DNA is TGTGCCACCAGCAGAGATCCGGTCTACAATCAGCCCCAGCATTTT. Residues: CATSRDPVYNQPQHF.

This CDR3 reads CASSGTTGAFETQYF. In nucleotides, the CDR3 is TGTGCCAGCAGTGGGACGACAGGGGCGTTCGAGACCCAGTACTTC. The rearrangement uses TRBV25-1 and TRBJ2-5, with TRBD1 identical over 8 bases. The CDR3 loop spans 15 amino acids. Germline values: CDR1 MGHDK, CDR2 SYGVNS. With V trimmed by 4 bases and J by 5 bases, 9 bases remained unmatched.